This entry describes one T cell receptor beta chain. Time point defined: pretreatment peripheral blood. V lost 1 base and J 1 base, leaving 17 bases between the germline ends. CDR3 length: 18 amino acids. Germline CDR1 is SGHDN and CDR2 is FVKESK. This entry is derived from a study of PD-L1 blockade in urothelial cancer. Study-wide context: The year 2014 saw patients start atezolizumab, 1,200 mg intravenously every 3 weeks.

Measured with immunoSEQ multiplex PCR; TCRdb has only the in-frame clones, and not every one. The sample shows around 100,000 clones, around 86% of them seen only once. The sequence was collected from a man aged 55-75 years with urothelial cancer. The specimen was PBMCs, collected around atezolizumab (anti-PD-L1) treatment. V gene TRBV14 combines with J gene TRBJ1-5; no reliable D call. The CDR3: CASSQGPSPAVSNQPQHF. The CDR3 DNA is TGTGCCAGCAGCCAAGGTCCCAGTCCGGCGGTGAGCAATCAGCCCCAGCATTTT.